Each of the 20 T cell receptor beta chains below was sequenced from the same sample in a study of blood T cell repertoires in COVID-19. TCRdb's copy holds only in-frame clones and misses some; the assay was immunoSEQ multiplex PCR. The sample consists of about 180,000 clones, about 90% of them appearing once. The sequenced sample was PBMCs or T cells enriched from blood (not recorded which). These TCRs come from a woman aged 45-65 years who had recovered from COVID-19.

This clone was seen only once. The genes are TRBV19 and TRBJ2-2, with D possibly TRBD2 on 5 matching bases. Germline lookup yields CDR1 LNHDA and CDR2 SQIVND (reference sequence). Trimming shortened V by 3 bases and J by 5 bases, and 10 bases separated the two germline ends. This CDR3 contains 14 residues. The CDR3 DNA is TGTGCCAGTAGTATTTTCGGCGGGACCGGGGAGCTGTTTTTT. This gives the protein CASSIFGGTGELFF.

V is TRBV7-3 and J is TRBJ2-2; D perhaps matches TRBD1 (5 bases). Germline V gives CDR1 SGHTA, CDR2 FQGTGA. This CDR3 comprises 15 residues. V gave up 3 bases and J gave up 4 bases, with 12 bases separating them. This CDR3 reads CASSLVVRGTGELFF. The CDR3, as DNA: TGTGCCAGCAGCTTGGTCGTTAGGGGCACCGGGGAGCTGTTTTTT.

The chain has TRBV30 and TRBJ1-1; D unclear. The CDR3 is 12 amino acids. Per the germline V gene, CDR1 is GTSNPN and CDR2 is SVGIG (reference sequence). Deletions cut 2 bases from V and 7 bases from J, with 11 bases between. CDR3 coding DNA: TGTGCCTGGAGTCGACTAGCGGGTGAAGCTTTCTTT. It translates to CAWSRLAGEAFF.

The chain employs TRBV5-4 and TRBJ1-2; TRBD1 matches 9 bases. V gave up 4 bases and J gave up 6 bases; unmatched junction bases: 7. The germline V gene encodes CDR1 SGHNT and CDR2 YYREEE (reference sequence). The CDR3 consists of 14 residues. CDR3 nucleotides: TGTGCCAGCAGCCTTCACAGGGGGCAGAATGGCTACACCTTC. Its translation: CASSLHRGQNGYTF.

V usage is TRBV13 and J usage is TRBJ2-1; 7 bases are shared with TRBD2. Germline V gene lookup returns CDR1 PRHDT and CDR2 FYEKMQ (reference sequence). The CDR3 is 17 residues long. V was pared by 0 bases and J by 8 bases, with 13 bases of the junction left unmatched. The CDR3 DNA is TGTGCCAGCAGCTTAGGCCTCTATGGCGGGAGAAGCGATGAGCAGTTCTTC. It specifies CASSLGLYGGRSDEQFF.

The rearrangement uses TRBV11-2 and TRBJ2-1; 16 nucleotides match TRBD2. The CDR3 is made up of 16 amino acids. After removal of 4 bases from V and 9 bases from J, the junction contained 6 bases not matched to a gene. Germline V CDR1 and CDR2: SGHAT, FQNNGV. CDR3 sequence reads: CASSSRGLAGGSEQFF. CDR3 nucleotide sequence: TGTGCCAGCAGCTCCCGGGGACTAGCGGGAGGGAGTGAGCAGTTCTTC.

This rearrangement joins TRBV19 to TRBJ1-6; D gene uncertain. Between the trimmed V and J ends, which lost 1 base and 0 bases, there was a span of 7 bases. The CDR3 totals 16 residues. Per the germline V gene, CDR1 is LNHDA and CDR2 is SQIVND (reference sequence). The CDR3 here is CASSIGENSYNSPLHF. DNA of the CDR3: TGTGCCAGTAGTATAGGAGAAAACTCCTATAATTCACCCCTCCACTTT.

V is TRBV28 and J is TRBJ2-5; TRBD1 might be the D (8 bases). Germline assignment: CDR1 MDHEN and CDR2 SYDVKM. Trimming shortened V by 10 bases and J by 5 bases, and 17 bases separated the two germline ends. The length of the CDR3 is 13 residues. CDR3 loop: CATRLQGGETQYF. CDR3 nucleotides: TGTGCCACCCGACTACAGGGGGGGGAGACCCAGTACTTC. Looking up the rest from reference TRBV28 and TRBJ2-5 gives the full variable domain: DVKVTQSSRYLVKRTGEKVFLECVQDMDHENMFWYRQDPGLGLRLIYFSYDVKMKEKGDIPEGYSVSREKKERFSLILESASTNQTSMYLCATRLQGGETQYFGPGTRLLVL.

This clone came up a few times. The CDR3 is CASSPEKLAGLYNEQFF. CDR3 nucleotides: TGTGCCAGCAGTCCAGAGAAACTAGCGGGACTTTACAATGAGCAGTTCTTC. The chain carries TRBV28 and TRBJ2-1, with TRBD2 matching 10 bases. The CDR3 contains 17 residues. After removal of 5 bases from V and 4 bases from J, the junction contained 11 bases not matched to a gene. CDR1 is MDHEN, CDR2 SYDVKM, per germline.

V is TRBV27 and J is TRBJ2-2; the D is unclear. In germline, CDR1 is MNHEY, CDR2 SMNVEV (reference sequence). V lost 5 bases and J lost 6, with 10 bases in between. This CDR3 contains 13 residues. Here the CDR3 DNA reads TGTGCCAGCAGTCCCGAGCACCCCGGGGAGCTGTTTTTT. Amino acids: CASSPEHPGELFF.

Here the CDR3 DNA reads TGTGCCAGCAGCGATGGACAGGGGGCGCGGTACGATCAGCCCCAGCATTTT. Its translation is CASSDGQGARYDQPQHF. The V and J genes are TRBV7-8 and TRBJ1-5, with 11 bases fitting TRBD1. The V and J ends lost 5 bases and 5 bases, in that order; junction bases with no gene match: 11. Germline CDR1 and CDR2: SGHVS and FQNEAQ. This CDR3 is 17 amino acids long. The full variable domain, rest sourced from reference TRBV7-8 and TRBJ1-5, is GAGVSQSPRYKVAKRGQDVALRCDPISGHVSLFWYQQALGQGPEFLTYFQNEAQLDKSGLPSDRFFAERPEGSVSTLKIQRTQQEDSAVYLCASSDGQGARYDQPQHFGDGTRLSIL.

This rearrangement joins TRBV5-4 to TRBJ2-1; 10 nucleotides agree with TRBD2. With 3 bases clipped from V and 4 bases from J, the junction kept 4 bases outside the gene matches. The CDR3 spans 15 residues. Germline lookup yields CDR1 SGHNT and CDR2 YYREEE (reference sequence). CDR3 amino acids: CASSSGTSVYNEQFF. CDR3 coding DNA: TGTGCCAGCAGCTCCGGGACTAGCGTATACAATGAGCAGTTCTTC.

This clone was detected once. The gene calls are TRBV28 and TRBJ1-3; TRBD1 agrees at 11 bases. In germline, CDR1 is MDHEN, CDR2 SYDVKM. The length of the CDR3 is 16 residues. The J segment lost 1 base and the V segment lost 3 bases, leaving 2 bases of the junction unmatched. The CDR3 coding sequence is TGTGCCAGCAGTTTGGACAGGGGGCAATCTGGAAACACCATATATTTT. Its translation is CASSLDRGQSGNTIYF.

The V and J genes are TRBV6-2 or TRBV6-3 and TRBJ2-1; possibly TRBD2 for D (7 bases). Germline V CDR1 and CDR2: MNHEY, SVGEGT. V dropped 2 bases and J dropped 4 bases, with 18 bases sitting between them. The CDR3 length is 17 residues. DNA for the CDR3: TGTGCCAGCAGTTACCAGGGGCTAGCGGCCGATTACAATGAGCAGTTCTTC. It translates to CASSYQGLAADYNEQFF.

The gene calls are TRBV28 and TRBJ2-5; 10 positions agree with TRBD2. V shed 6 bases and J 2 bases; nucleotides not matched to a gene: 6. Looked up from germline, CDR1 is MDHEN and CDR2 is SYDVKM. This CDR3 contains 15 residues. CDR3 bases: TGTGCCAGCAGCGCCCCGGGACTAGCGCAAGAGACCCAGTACTTC. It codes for CASSAPGLAQETQYF. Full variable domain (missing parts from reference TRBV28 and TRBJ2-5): DVKVTQSSRYLVKRTGEKVFLECVQDMDHENMFWYRQDPGLGLRLIYFSYDVKMKEKGDIPEGYSVSREKKERFSLILESASTNQTSMYLCASSAPGLAQETQYFGPGTRLLVL.

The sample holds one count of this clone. This CDR3 reads CASSIIWGGNQPQHF. As DNA, the CDR3 is TGTGCCAGTAGTATAATCTGGGGGGGCAATCAGCCCCAGCATTTT. This chain links TRBV19 with TRBJ1-5; TRBD1 is a possible D gene (5 bases). The V gene lost 2 bases and the J gene lost 2 bases, with 10 bases spanning the gap. In germline, CDR1 is LNHDA, CDR2 SQIVND (reference sequence). This CDR3 has 15 amino acids.

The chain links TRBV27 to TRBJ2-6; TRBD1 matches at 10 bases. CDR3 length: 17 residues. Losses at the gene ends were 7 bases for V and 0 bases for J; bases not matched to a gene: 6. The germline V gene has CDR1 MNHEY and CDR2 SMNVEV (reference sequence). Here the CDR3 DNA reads TGTGCCAGCAAATTGACAGGGGGCGTCTCTGGGGCCAACGTCCTGACTTTC. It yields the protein CASKLTGGVSGANVLTF.

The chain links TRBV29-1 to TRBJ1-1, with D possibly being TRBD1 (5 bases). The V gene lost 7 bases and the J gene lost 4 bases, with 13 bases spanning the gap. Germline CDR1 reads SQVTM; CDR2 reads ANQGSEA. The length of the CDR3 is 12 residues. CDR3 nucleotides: TGCAGCGCCTATTGGGGCACCACTGAAGCTTTCTTT. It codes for CSAYWGTTEAFF.

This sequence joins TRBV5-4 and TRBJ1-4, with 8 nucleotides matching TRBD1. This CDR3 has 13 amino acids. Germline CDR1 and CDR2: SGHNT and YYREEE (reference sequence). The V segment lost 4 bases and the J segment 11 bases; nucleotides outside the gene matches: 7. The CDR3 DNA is TGTGCCAGCAGCGGAGGACAGGGAGACAAACTGTTTTTT. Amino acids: CASSGGQGDKLFF.

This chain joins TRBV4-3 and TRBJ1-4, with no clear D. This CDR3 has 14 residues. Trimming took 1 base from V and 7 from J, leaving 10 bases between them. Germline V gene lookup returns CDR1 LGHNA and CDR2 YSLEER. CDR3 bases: TGCGCCAGCAGCCAAGGGAACCGGGGTGAAAAACTGTTTTTT. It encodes CASSQGNRGEKLFF.